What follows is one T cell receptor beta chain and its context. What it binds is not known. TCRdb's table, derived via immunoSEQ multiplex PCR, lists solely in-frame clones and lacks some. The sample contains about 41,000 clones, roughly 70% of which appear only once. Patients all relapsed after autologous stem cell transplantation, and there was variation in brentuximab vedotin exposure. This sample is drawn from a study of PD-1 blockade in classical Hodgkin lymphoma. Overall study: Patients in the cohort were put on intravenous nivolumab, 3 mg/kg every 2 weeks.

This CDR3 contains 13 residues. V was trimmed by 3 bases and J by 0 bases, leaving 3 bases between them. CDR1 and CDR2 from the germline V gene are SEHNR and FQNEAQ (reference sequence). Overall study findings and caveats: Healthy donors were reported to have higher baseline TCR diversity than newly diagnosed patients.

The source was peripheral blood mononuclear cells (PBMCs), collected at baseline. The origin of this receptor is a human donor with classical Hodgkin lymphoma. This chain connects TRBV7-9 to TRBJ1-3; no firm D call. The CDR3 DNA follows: TGTGCCAGCAGCTTGGACTCTGGAAACACCATATATTTT. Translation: CASSLDSGNTIYF. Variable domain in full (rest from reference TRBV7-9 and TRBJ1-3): DTGVSQNPRHKITKRGQNVTFRCDPISEHNRLYWYRQTLGQGPEFLTYFQNEAQLEKSRLLSDRFSAERPKGSFSTLEIQRTEQGDSAMYLCASSLDSGNTIYFGEGSWLTVV.